These T cell receptor beta chains were read from a single sample in a study of blood T cell repertoires in COVID-19. The data were produced by immunoSEQ multiplex PCR, yet TCRdb's version contains in-frame clones alone and is incomplete. The sample lists more than 200,000 clones, around 85% occurring once. The sample consisted of peripheral blood. The receptors come from a middle-aged woman with active or convalescent COVID-19. Both conserved end residues are part of each CDR3. Each record gives: V gene, J gene, CDR3 protein.

TRBV5-4	TRBJ2-3	CASSSGQGADTQYF
TRBV6-1	TRBJ2-5	CASSETGTQQETQYF
TRBV9	TRBJ1-1	CASSVDGVNTEAFF
TRBV5-5	TRBJ1-2	CASSLAGTGSRYYGYTF
TRBV7-6	TRBJ2-3	CASSPSSGGAVNTQYF
TRBV5-1	TRBJ1-1	CASSLDRGNTEAFF
TRBV10-2	TRBJ2-1	CASSESLAVVDEQFF
TRBV5-4	TRBJ1-4	CASSPDRGDEKLFF
TRBV5-5	TRBJ2-7	CASSLQGLSYEQYF
TRBV3-1/TRBV3-2	TRBJ1-2	CASSQVGAQDGYTF
TRBV19	TRBJ2-4	CASSMTTRDWGNIQYF
TRBV7-8	TRBJ2-3	CASSLGGTDTQYF
TRBV3-1/TRBV3-2	TRBJ1-5	CASSEGTYSNQPQHF
TRBV12-3/TRBV12-4	TRBJ1-2	CASSLGATYGYTF
TRBV18	TRBJ2-7	CASSLGQGWYEQYF
TRBV6-5	TRBJ1-1	CASCRDSSNTEAFF
TRBV28	TRBJ2-3	CASSPGGAFDTQYF
TRBV6-6	TRBJ1-2	CASSQRLTGTGRGYTF
TRBV2	TRBJ1-1	CASALKVEAFF
TRBV7-9	TRBJ2-2	CASSSGLWNTGELFF
TRBV27	TRBJ1-5	CASSSDRVNQPQHF
TRBV29-1	TRBJ2-2	CSVGVTGQGRELFF
TRBV3-1/TRBV3-2	TRBJ1-4	CASSQGQGHEKLFF
TRBV3-1/TRBV3-2	TRBJ1-2	CASSQTGGLGYTF
TRBV3-1/TRBV3-2	TRBJ1-2	CASRKLTGGFNYGYTF
TRBV5-1	TRBJ2-6	CASSWEVRGSGANVLTF
TRBV9	TRBJ1-1	CASSPRQGLTEAFF
TRBV4-1	TRBJ2-6	CASSQVGSGANVLTF
TRBV5-1	TRBJ2-1	CASSLGQGAYNEQFF
TRBV7-9	TRBJ2-3	CASSPPLAAGGNTDTQYF
TRBV27	TRBJ1-1	CASRVGQLNTEAFF
TRBV5-1	TRBJ1-2	CASSLGQGEDGYTF
TRBV27	TRBJ1-6	CASSLGGTPLSNSPLHF
TRBV5-1	TRBJ1-1	CASSLAGNTEAFF
TRBV5-1	TRBJ2-3	CASSPTAGGSTDTQYF
TRBV28	TRBJ1-5	CASSLTGRNQPQHF